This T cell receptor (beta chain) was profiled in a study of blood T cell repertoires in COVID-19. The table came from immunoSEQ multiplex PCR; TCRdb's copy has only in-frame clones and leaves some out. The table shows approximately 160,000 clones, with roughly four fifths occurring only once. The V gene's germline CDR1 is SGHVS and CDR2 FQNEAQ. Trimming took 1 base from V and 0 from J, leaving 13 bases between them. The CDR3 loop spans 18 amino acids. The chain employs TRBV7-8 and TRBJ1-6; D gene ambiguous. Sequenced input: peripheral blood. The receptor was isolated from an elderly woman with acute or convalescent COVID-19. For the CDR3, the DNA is TGTGCCAGCAGCTTAGGCCCGTTCCCGAGCTCCTATAATTCACCCCTCCACTTT. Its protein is CASSLGPFPSSYNSPLHF.